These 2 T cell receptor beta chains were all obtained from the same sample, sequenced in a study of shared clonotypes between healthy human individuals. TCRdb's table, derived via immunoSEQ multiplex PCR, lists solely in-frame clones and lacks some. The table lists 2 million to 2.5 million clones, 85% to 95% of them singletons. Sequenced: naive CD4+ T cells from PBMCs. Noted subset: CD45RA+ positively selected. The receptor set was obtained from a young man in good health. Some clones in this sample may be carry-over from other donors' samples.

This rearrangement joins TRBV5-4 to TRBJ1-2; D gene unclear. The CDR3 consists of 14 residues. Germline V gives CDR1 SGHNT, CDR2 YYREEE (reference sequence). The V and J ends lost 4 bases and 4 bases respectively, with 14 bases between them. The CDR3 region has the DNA TGTGCCAGCAGCCTAGACACCTTCCCCTATGGCTACACCTTC. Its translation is CASSLDTFPYGYTF.

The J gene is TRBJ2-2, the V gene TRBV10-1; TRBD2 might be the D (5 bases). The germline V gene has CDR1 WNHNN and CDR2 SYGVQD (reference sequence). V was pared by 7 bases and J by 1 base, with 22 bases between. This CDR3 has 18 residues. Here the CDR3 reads CASTRTAPYPLNTGELFF. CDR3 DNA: TGCGCCAGCACCAGGACTGCCCCTTACCCTTTGAACACCGGGGAGCTGTTTTTT.